This T cell receptor beta chain comes out of a study of blood T cell repertoires in COVID-19 (dated by TCRdb to 2018 to 2021). The study in broad terms: Samples covering the acute and convalescent phases of COVID-19 were provided by collaborators in the United States, Italy and Spain. The material from the prospective study consisted of cDNA or gDNA derived from T cells, B-cell-depleted T cells, or PBMCs. Subjects who had been exposed to COVID-19, were actively infected with it, or had recovered from it provided the deeply sampled blood TCRbeta repertoires that made up the dataset. A freely available public database, intended as a resource for researchers studying the immune response to SARS-CoV-2, is where the repertoires were released. The samples were drawn from the first 160 participants of the ongoing ImmuneRACE study and from about 1,200 subjects provided by 6 global collaborators. A de-identified subject ID, COVID-19 status, age in years and sex were almost always included in the sample metadata. Where available, HLA class I and class II types were obtained from metadata supplied by the sample provider rather than from assay-based typing. Summary of the overall study and its limitations: The quantity of clinical and demographic metadata differed by source and by participant and was supplied without curation.

TCRbeta CDR3 regions were amplified from genomic DNA by means of the immunoSEQ Assay, a bias-controlled multiplex PCR. As for how the authors treated the data: The number of nucleated cells in each sample was estimated from the amplification of reference gene primers within the assay. To quantify the absolute abundance of each unique TCRbeta CDR3 rearrangement, sequence reads were collapsed and filtered. For each sample, productive Simpson clonality was calculated as the square root of Simpson's diversity index across productive rearrangements. Entries here come from immuneACCESS through TCRdb and include only in-frame sequences with V and J called. Some clones fail to appear in such tables; in the studies checked, an unresolved V gene covers under half of the shortfall, and the cause of the remainder is unknown. The DNA gave D and trimming, while V, J and clone size come from that table. The sample contains about 100,000 clones, over 85% of them found a single time. Together, the top ten hold around 5.4% of the sample.

Each collaborating institution followed its own protocols to collect whole blood in K2EDTA tubes. For TCRbeta analysis, collaborators shipped samples in one of three forms: frozen whole blood, isolated PBMCs, or DNA extracted from either of those sample types. Details on this clone: Which antigen it targets is not known. No quality values exist for individual bases; no much larger clone is one base distant.

The CDR3 spans 19 residues, from the cysteine through the phenylalanine. The sequence is cut down to CDR3 DNA, 57 bases in frame from base 1. V sheds 3 bases and J sheds 1 base, leaving 22 bases between their ends. CDR1 MNHEY and CDR2 SMNVEV are derived from the germline V gene (reference sequence). Recombination joined TRBV27 with TRBJ2-1; TRBD1 is a possible D gene, resting on 6 matching bases. The sample taken for sequencing was peripheral blood. The receptor comes from a man in his 70s with acute or convalescent COVID-19. The DNA reads as follows: TGTGCCAGCAGTTTTCCCTCAAGGAGAGGGGGTGGATCCTACAATGAGCAGTTCTTC. It codes for CASSFPSRRGGGSYNEQFF.